The source of this T cell receptor (beta chain) is a study of CD8+CD57+ T cells in acquired aplastic anemia. Turning to the study itself: Sorted CD4+ and CD8+ cells yielded 3.2 ug of DNA on average. Regarding the study as a whole: Overlapping CD8+ CDR3 repertoires of patients and controls contained roughly 29 shared sequences.

A word on this clonotype: Its matching antigen is unknown.

CDR3 and TCR beta VDJ profiling relied on a genomic DNA template. TCRdb processed the reads anew with MiXCR; each CDR3 protein has one entry. There are about 180,000 distinct CDR3 sequences in the sample; roughly three fifths occur only once, and roughly 46% lies in the top ten. CDR1 SGHTA and CDR2 FQGTGA come from the germline V gene. V was pared by 5 bases and J by 5 bases, with 7 bases of the junction left unmatched. This CDR3 is built from 14 residues. Patients included in sequencing had previously demonstrated CD8+CD57+ cell expansion by flow cytometry. Sequenced: sorted CD4+, CD8+, or CD8+CD57+ T cells (not recorded which) from PBMCs. The receptor comes from a human donor with aplastic anemia. The rearrangement joins TRBV7-3 to TRBJ2-3; TRBD2 matches at 7 bases. The CDR3 is CASSPAPGGDTQYF. For the CDR3, the DNA is TGTGCCAGCAGCCCCGCTCCGGGAGGAGATACGCAGTATTTT.